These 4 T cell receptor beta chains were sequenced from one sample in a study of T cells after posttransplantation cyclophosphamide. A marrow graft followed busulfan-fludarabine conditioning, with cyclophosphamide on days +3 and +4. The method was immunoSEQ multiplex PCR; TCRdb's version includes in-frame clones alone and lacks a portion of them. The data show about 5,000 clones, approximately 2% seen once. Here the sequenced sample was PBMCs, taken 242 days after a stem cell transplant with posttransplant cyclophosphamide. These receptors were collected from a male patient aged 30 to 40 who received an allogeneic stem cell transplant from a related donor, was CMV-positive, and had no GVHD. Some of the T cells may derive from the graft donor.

The CDR3 nucleotides are TGTGCCAGCGGGACTAGCGGGAGTTCAGATACGCAGTATTTT. It encodes CASGTSGSSDTQYF. The rearrangement links TRBV6-1 to TRBJ2-3; 14 nucleotides agree with TRBD2. Germline values: CDR1 MNHNS, CDR2 SASEGT. The CDR3 has 14 amino acids. V shed 8 bases, J shed 4 bases, and the junction held 2 bases outside the gene matches.

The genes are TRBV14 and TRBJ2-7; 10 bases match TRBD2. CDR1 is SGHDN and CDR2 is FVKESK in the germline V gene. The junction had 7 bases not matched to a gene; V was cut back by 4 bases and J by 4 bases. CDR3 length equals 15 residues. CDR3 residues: CASSPPSGSPYEQYF. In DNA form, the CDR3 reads TGTGCCAGCAGCCCCCCTAGCGGGAGTCCGTACGAGCAGTACTTC.

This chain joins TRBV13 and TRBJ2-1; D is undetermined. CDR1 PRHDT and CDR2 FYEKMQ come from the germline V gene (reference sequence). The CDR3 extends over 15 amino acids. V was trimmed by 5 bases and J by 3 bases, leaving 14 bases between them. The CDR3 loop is CASSPGSASYNEQFF. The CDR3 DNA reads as TGTGCCAGCAGCCCCGGAAGTGCTAGCTACAATGAGCAGTTCTTC.

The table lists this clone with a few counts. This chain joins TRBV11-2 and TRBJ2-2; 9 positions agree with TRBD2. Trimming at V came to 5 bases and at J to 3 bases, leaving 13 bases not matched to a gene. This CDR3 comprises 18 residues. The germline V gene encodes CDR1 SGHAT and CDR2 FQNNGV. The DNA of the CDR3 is TGTGCCAGCAGCCGAATGGCAACGGGACTAGCCGACACCGGGGAGCTGTTTTTT. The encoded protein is CASSRMATGLADTGELFF.